This section outlines one T cell receptor beta chain sequence together with its context. Its antigen is still unknown. As to time point: proximal margin of the surgical specimen (macroscopically non-inflamed). The length of the CDR3 is 14 residues. In germline, CDR1 is SGHTA, CDR2 FQGNSA. The germline V and J ends were trimmed by 2 bases and 0 bases, with 7 bases remaining between them. This entry is derived from a study of T cell repertoires in ileal Crohn's disease. At the level of the study: About half received postoperative treatment, about ten with thiopurines and approximately 19 anti-TNF.

The data were produced by immunoSEQ multiplex PCR, yet TCRdb's version contains in-frame clones alone and is incomplete. The sample carries 3,100 or so clones, under 75% recorded once. Study-level findings and limits: High-frequency clones were more common in sorted CD8 than CD4 cells. Clonality above 26.8% at surgery always came with endoscopic recurrence.

This sequence originates from an adult with Crohn's disease. Sequenced: ileal tissue. This chain joins TRBV7-2 and TRBJ1-1, with D unclear. CDR3 sequence (DNA): TGTGCCAGCAGCTTAAACCGCATGAACACTGAAGCTTTCTTT. This translates into CASSLNRMNTEAFF.